This passage covers 10 T cell receptor beta chains from one sample sequenced in a study of OX40 agonist ivuxolimab in advanced cancers. Repertoires were generated with immunoSEQ multiplex PCR, while TCRdb's copy carries only in-frame clones and drops some. Among around 36,000 clones listed, more than 65% were seen once. This specimen consisted of CD4+ or CD8+ T cells sorted from blood, obtained in a trial of the OX40 agonist ivuxolimab. The receptors shown here come from an adult with an advanced solid tumor such as melanoma, head and neck, liver or kidney cancer.

The V call is TRBV9, the J call TRBJ2-6, with 8 bases that match TRBD2. The germline gives CDR1 SGDLS, CDR2 YYNGEE. V was pared by 3 bases and J by 6 bases, with 5 bases of the junction left unmatched. This CDR3 has 15 amino acids. The CDR3 region is CASSGGGLQANVLTF. The DNA of the CDR3 is TGTGCCAGCAGCGGCGGGGGGTTGCAGGCCAACGTCCTGACTTTC.

The V and J genes are TRBV29-1 and TRBJ2-3; D is unclear. V was shortened by 1 base and J by 10 bases, with 15 bases between the two germline ends. Germline assignment: CDR1 SQVTM and CDR2 ANQGSEA. The length of the CDR3 is 13 residues. The CDR3 DNA reads TGCAGCGTTGAAGTCGCCCAGGTACGAGCGCAGTATTTT. This encodes CSVEVAQVRAQYF.

The chain is built from TRBV27 and TRBJ1-6; no reliable D call. The CDR3 has 13 amino acids. Per germline, CDR1 MNHEY and CDR2 SMNVEV (reference sequence). V dropped 8 bases and J dropped 1 base, with 6 bases sitting between them. CDR3 loop: CASGRSYNSPLHF. CDR3 in DNA: TGTGCCAGCGGGAGGTCCTATAATTCACCCCTCCACTTT.

The chain employs TRBV19 and TRBJ2-7; 7 bases are shared with TRBD1. The CDR3 consists of 14 residues. V gave up 3 bases and J gave up 7 bases; unmatched junction bases: 9. Germline V lookup: CDR1 LNHDA, CDR2 SQIVND (reference sequence). CDR3 sequence (DNA): TGTGCCAGTAGTATGGACAGGCACAAAGGGGAGCAGTACTTC. Amino acids: CASSMDRHKGEQYF.

The rearrangement joins TRBV5-1 to TRBJ2-5, with a tentative D call TRBD2 (6 bases). CDR3 length: 13 amino acids. From germline, CDR1 is SGHRS and CDR2 YFSETQ. V lost 5 bases and J 1 base, leaving 9 bases between the germline ends. The CDR3: CASRGGAQETQYF. As DNA, the CDR3 is TGCGCCAGCAGAGGAGGGGCCCAAGAGACCCAGTACTTC.

The chain joins TRBV5-4 to TRBJ2-6, with D perhaps matching TRBD1 (6 bases). V was shortened by 0 bases and J by 2 bases, with 12 bases between the two germline ends. CDR1 and CDR2 (germline): SGHNT, YYREEE (reference sequence). The CDR3 runs to 17 residues. The CDR3 loop is CASSLGLTGTGANVLTF. The DNA for the CDR3 is TGTGCCAGCAGCTTGGGACTCACAGGGACTGGGGCCAACGTCCTGACTTTC. Drawing the rest from reference TRBV5-4 and TRBJ2-6, the complete variable domain is ETGVTQSPTHLIKTRGQQVTLRCSSQSGHNTVSWYQQALGQGPQFIFQYYREEENGRGNFPPRFSGLQFPNYSSELNVNALELDDSALYLCASSLGLTGTGANVLTFGAGSRLTVL.

The chain joins TRBV5-5 to TRBJ2-7; D gene unclear. The germline gives CDR1 SGHKS, CDR2 YYEKEE (reference sequence). Trimming pared 2 bases from V and 5 bases from J, leaving 5 bases between. This CDR3 spans 11 amino acids. The CDR3 protein is CASSFSNEQYF. As DNA, the CDR3 is TGTGCCAGCAGCTTCTCGAACGAGCAGTACTTC.

This clone was found once. The J gene is TRBJ2-5, the V gene TRBV7-3; 10 bases map to TRBD1. The CDR3 spans 16 residues. Looked up from germline, CDR1 is SGHTA and CDR2 is FQGTGA. After removal of 2 bases from V and 5 bases from J, the junction contained 8 bases not matched to a gene. CDR3 residues: CASSLDRRQGAETQYF. The CDR3 DNA reads TGTGCCAGCAGCTTAGACCGCAGACAGGGGGCGGAGACCCAGTACTTC.

This chain joins TRBV10-1 and TRBJ2-7; maybe TRBD1 (6 bases). Germline V CDR1 and CDR2: WNHNN, SYGVQD (reference sequence). CDR3 length: 16 residues. V lost 2 bases and J lost 3, with 17 bases in between. The CDR3 spells CASSENRAGPLYEQYF. As DNA, the CDR3 is TGCGCCAGCAGTGAGAACAGGGCTGGACCCCTCTACGAGCAGTACTTC.

This clone appeared a few times. The same CDR3 can be traced to other DNA sequences in this sample. The V call is TRBV6-6, the J call TRBJ2-7, with a possible D match to TRBD2 (6 bases). The CDR3 runs to 15 residues. V was trimmed by 2 bases and J by 4 bases, leaving 15 bases between them. The germline gives CDR1 MNHNY, CDR2 SVGAGI (reference sequence). The CDR3 protein is CASSYGSSVGYEQYF. The CDR3 DNA reads as TGTGCCAGCAGTTACGGATCTAGCGTGGGATACGAGCAGTACTTC.